This T cell receptor (beta chain) was captured in a study of T cells expressing NK-cell markers. The CDR3 runs 17 residues. CDR1 and CDR2 (germline): SGHAT, FQNNGV. With the 5' RACE reads reprocessed, TCRdb shows one record per CDR3 protein and no DNA. Listed are about 380,000 distinct CDR3 sequences; roughly 5.4% falls within the top ten. The receptor was derived from a man aged 18-69 years in good health. The chain recombines TRBV11-2 with TRBJ2-4; the D gene TCRdb calls, TRBD2, cannot be checked with no DNA. The sample comprised blood T cells: a sorted CD56 or NKG2C T cell subset, CD4+ or CD8+ T cells, or bulk PBMC T cells (not recorded which). Here the CDR3 reads CASSHPGREEAKNIQYF.